The 32 T cell receptor beta chains given below trace back to one sample, sequenced in a study of T cell responses to AZD1222 COVID-19 vaccine (TCRdb year 2021). The library relied on the immunoSEQ multiplex PCR assay. The table was pulled from immuneACCESS by TCRdb, which kept in-frame rearrangements only. Such tables lose some clones; where checked, under half of the loss comes from unresolved V genes, and the rest has no known cause. The sample table shows 120,000 to 150,000 clones, and 88% are seen once. Around 3% of the sample is in the top ten clones. The sample's time point label is to be understood as: about 28 days (+/-7) after the second vaccine dose. Material: peripheral blood, obtained 28 days after the second AZD1222 dose. The receptors originated from an adult who received the AZD1222 COVID-19 vaccine.

This chain connects TRBV5-4 to TRBJ2-3; 9 nucleotides agree with TRBD2. J gave up 3 bases and V 2 bases, and 7 bases lay outside the gene matches. Germline assignment: CDR1 SGHNT and CDR2 YYREEE (reference sequence). This CDR3 region has 16 residues. CDR3 sequence: CASSFRSSGNTDTQYF. CDR3 DNA: TGTGCCAGCAGCTTCAGGTCTAGCGGGAATACAGATACGCAGTATTTT.

This clone appeared a single time. The rearrangement links TRBV3-1 (or the pseudogene TRBV3-2) to TRBJ2-4; D gene unclear. V was shortened by 1 base and J by 1 base, with 17 bases between the two germline ends. Germline V lookup: CDR1 LGHDT, CDR2 YNNKEL (reference sequence). The CDR3 covers 18 residues. CDR3 DNA: TGTGCCAGCAGCCAAGGGGGATTCAGCGTTTACGCCAAAAACATTCAGTACTTC. Translating gives CASSQGGFSVYAKNIQYF.

The rearrangement uses TRBV7-9 and TRBJ1-4; tentative D call: TRBD1 (5 bases). Between the trimmed V and J ends, which lost 2 bases and 0 bases, there was a span of 7 bases. The germline gives CDR1 SEHNR, CDR2 FQNEAQ (reference sequence). The CDR3 spans 15 residues. The CDR3 here is CASSLRGTTNEKLFF. CDR3 nucleotides: TGTGCCAGCAGCTTAAGGGGAACAACTAATGAAAAACTGTTTTTT.

This chain uses TRBV2 with TRBJ2-6; D perhaps matches TRBD1 (5 bases). The V end lost 6 bases, the J end lost 2 bases, and 8 bases lay between the germline ends. This CDR3 has 14 residues. Germline CDR1 reads SNHLY; CDR2 reads FYNNEI. The CDR3 region is CASRAGTGANVLTF. As DNA, the CDR3 is TGTGCCAGCAGAGCAGGGACTGGGGCCAACGTCCTGACTTTC.

This chain uses TRBV18 with TRBJ1-2; D uncertain. V gave up 3 bases and J gave up 0 bases, with 11 bases separating them. The CDR3 totals 15 residues. CDR1 KGHSH and CDR2 LQKENI come from the germline V gene. CDR3: CASSPRDGANYGYTF. The CDR3 bases are TGTGCCAGCTCACCGCGAGACGGAGCTAACTATGGCTACACCTTC.

The rearrangement joins TRBV11-1 to TRBJ1-2, with 7 positions matching TRBD1. The CDR3 is 14 amino acids. V shed 6 bases and J 8 bases; nucleotides not matched to a gene: 12. Looked up from germline, CDR1 is SGHAT and CDR2 is FQDESV (reference sequence). The CDR3 DNA sequence: TGTGCCAGCAGACCCTCAACAGGGGTGCGCGGCTACACCTTC. Protein product: CASRPSTGVRGYTF.

The rearrangement uses TRBV5-4 and TRBJ2-2; D tentatively fits TRBD1 or TRBD2 (5 bases each). There are 14 residues in the CDR3. Germline assignment: CDR1 SGHNT and CDR2 YYREEE (reference sequence). The V end was cut by 2 bases, the J end by 7 bases, with 12 bases between. CDR3 coding DNA: TGTGCCAGCAGCTTAGGGACCGGGATCGGGGAGCTGTTTTTT. Protein sequence: CASSLGTGIGELFF.

Here the CDR3 reads CASSFIAYNEQFF. CDR3 DNA sequence: TGTGCCAGCAGTTTTATCGCATACAATGAGCAGTTCTTC. The chain couples TRBV12-3 or TRBV12-4 to TRBJ2-1; D is undetermined. Deletions cut 3 bases from V and 4 bases from J, with 7 bases between. The CDR3 consists of 13 residues.

This clone was recorded once. The chain carries TRBV10-3 and TRBJ2-1; 7 bases match TRBD2. This CDR3 has 15 residues. Per germline, CDR1 ENHRY and CDR2 SYGVKD. The V and J ends lost 3 bases and 15 bases, in that order; junction bases with no gene match: 17. This chain's CDR3 is CAISEISGTDDPPFF. DNA of the CDR3: TGTGCCATCAGTGAAATCAGCGGGACCGACGACCCCCCGTTCTTC.

The chain uses TRBV7-2 and TRBJ1-6; possibly TRBD1 for D (6 bases). Germline values: CDR1 SGHTA, CDR2 FQGNSA. With 3 bases removed from V and 6 bases from J, the gap between germline ends came to 9 bases. This CDR3 is 14 amino acids long. In DNA, the CDR3 is TGTGCCAGCAGCTTCGTCAGGGGTAATTCACCCCTCCACTTT. This gives the protein CASSFVRGNSPLHF.

CDR3 amino acids: CASSLVFGGFTEAFF. For the CDR3, the DNA is TGTGCCAGCAGCTTAGTATTTGGGGGTTTCACTGAAGCTTTCTTT. The V and J genes are TRBV11-2 and TRBJ1-1; a weak D match, TRBD1 (5 bases). With 1 base removed from V and 4 bases from J, the gap between germline ends came to 13 bases. Germline lookup yields CDR1 SGHAT and CDR2 FQNNGV. The CDR3 loop spans 15 amino acids. The full variable domain, rest sourced from reference TRBV11-2 and TRBJ1-1, is EAGVAQSPRYKIIEKRQSVAFWCNPISGHATLYWYQQILGQGPKLLIQFQNNGVVDDSQLPKDRFSAERLKGVDSTLKIQPAKLEDSAVYLCASSLVFGGFTEAFFGQGTRLTVV.

The rearrangement uses TRBV4-2 and TRBJ1-4, with no clear D. Trimming cost V 5 bases and J 5 bases, with 12 bases left between them. The CDR3 is made up of 14 amino acids. Germline CDR1 is LGHNA and CDR2 is YNFKEQ. CDR3 DNA sequence: TGTGCCAGCAGCTACGGACTGGAAAATGAAAAACTGTTTTTT. This gives the protein CASSYGLENEKLFF.

V gene TRBV30 combines with J gene TRBJ2-1; 11 nucleotides agree with TRBD2. The CDR3 runs 13 residues. Germline V gene data show CDR1 as GTSNPN and CDR2 as SVGIG (reference sequence). The V gene end was trimmed by 5 bases and the J gene end by 10 bases; junction bases not matched to a gene: 7. The CDR3 loop reads CAWEELAGGEQFF. CDR3 DNA sequence: TGTGCCTGGGAGGAGCTAGCGGGAGGAGAGCAGTTCTTC. Full variable domain (missing parts from reference TRBV30 and TRBJ2-1): SQTIHQWPATLVQPVGSPLSLECTVEGTSNPNLYWYRQAAGRGLQLLFYSVGIGQISSEVPQNLSASRPQDRQFILSSKKLLLSDSGFYLCAWEELAGGEQFFGPGTRLTVL.

The V and J genes are TRBV11-2 and TRBJ1-2; no definite D call. V gave up 1 base and J gave up 0 bases, with 18 bases separating them. Germline V gene sequence: CDR1 SGHAT, CDR2 FQNNGV. CDR3 length equals 18 residues. The CDR3 region is CASSLVGSSRAPNYGYTF. In nucleotides, the CDR3 is TGTGCCAGCAGCTTAGTCGGCAGTTCTAGAGCCCCTAACTATGGCTACACCTTC.

V is TRBV6-1 and J is TRBJ1-1, with a tentative D call TRBD1 (6 bases). The V and J ends lost 4 bases and 5 bases respectively, with 20 bases between them. Germline CDR1 is MNHNS and CDR2 is SASEGT. This CDR3 contains 16 residues. CDR3 region: CASSGPAGGSGTEAFF. The CDR3 DNA follows: TGTGCCAGCAGTGGCCCAGCGGGGGGCTCGGGAACTGAAGCTTTCTTT.

The rearrangement uses TRBV5-5 and TRBJ2-1; D not certain. V was clipped by 0 bases and J by 6 bases, with 10 bases between them. The germline V gene has CDR1 SGHKS and CDR2 YYEKEE (reference sequence). This CDR3 comprises 14 residues. The DNA for the CDR3 is TGTGCCAGCAGCTTGGGCGGATCTATCAATGAGCAGTTCTTC. It is translated as CASSLGGSINEQFF.

The chain carries TRBV10-2 and TRBJ2-1, with unresolved D. CDR3 length: 14 residues. With 2 bases removed from V and 4 bases from J, the gap between germline ends came to 9 bases. Germline CDR1 and CDR2: WSHSY and SAAADI. In DNA form, the CDR3 reads TGCGCCAGCAGTGAGAGACTTCAGTACAATGAGCAGTTCTTC. It encodes CASSERLQYNEQFF.

This rearrangement joins TRBV6-5 to TRBJ1-3, with D unresolved. The CDR3 runs to 15 residues. With 4 bases removed from V and 0 bases from J, the gap between germline ends came to 10 bases. The germline gives CDR1 MNHEY, CDR2 SVGAGI. The CDR3 region is CASSSRTRSGNTIYF. CDR3 coding DNA: TGTGCCAGCAGTTCCAGGACGCGCTCTGGAAACACCATATATTTT.

This clone came up once. This chain uses TRBV20-1 with TRBJ2-3, with 10 bases identical to TRBD1. This CDR3 has 14 residues. V was clipped by 3 bases and J by 3 bases; unmatched bases: 3. The germline V gene has CDR1 DFQATT and CDR2 SNEGSKA (reference sequence). The CDR3 coding sequence is TGCAGTGCTAGTGACAGGGGGCAAACAGATACGCAGTATTTT. It translates to CSASDRGQTDTQYF.

This chain joins TRBV18 and TRBJ1-6, with TRBD1 identical over 11 bases. The trim removed 3 bases at V and 6 bases at J, leaving 1 base unmatched. Germline V gene lookup returns CDR1 KGHSH and CDR2 LQKENI. The CDR3 has 15 amino acids. Written as DNA, the CDR3 is TGTGCCAGCTCACCCGGGACAGGGGGTAATTCACCCCTCCACTTT. It translates to CASSPGTGGNSPLHF.

CDR3 DNA sequence: TGTGCCAGCAGCTTATCGACGGACCAGCCCCAGCATTTT. Amino acids: CASSLSTDQPQHF. This chain connects TRBV11-2 to TRBJ1-5; the D is unclear. The germline V gene encodes CDR1 SGHAT and CDR2 FQNNGV. V was pared by 2 bases and J by 7 bases, with 9 bases between. This CDR3 region has 13 residues.

This chain links TRBV18 with TRBJ2-3; 13 bases align to TRBD2. CDR1 KGHSH and CDR2 LQKENI come from the germline V gene. This CDR3 has 17 amino acids. J was trimmed by 3 bases and V by 6 bases; bases with no gene match: 9. CDR3 coding DNA: TGTGCCAGCTCGCCAACTAGCGGGAGGGCCGGAACAGATACGCAGTATTTT. Its protein product is CASSPTSGRAGTDTQYF.

This chain links TRBV28 with TRBJ2-3; 7 nucleotides align to TRBD1. Germline trimming cut 7 bases from V and 4 bases from J; bases unmatched to any gene: 8. CDR1 is MDHEN and CDR2 is SYDVKM in the germline V gene. The CDR3 is 14 residues long. The CDR3 here is CASTLGQLSDTQYF. The CDR3 DNA sequence: TGTGCCAGCACCTTGGGACAGTTGTCAGATACGCAGTATTTT. Using reference TRBV28 and TRBJ2-3 for the parts outside the CDR3, the full variable domain is DVKVTQSSRYLVKRTGEKVFLECVQDMDHENMFWYRQDPGLGLRLIYFSYDVKMKEKGDIPEGYSVSREKKERFSLILESASTNQTSMYLCASTLGQLSDTQYFGPGTRLTVL.

CDR3 sequence: CASSQTTGVQGYTF. CDR3 nucleotide sequence: TGCGCCAGCAGCCAAACGACAGGGGTACAGGGCTACACCTTC. This rearrangement joins TRBV4-1 to TRBJ1-2; 8 bases match TRBD1. The J segment lost 8 bases and the V segment lost 2 bases, leaving 7 bases of the junction unmatched. The CDR3 has 14 residues. Germline V gene lookup returns CDR1 MGHRA and CDR2 YSYEKL.

The V gene is TRBV5-1, the J gene TRBJ1-2, with a tentative D call TRBD1 (5 bases). V was trimmed by 4 bases and J by 4 bases, leaving 14 bases between them. The CDR3 is made up of 14 amino acids. CDR1 is SGHRS, CDR2 YFSETQ, per germline. CDR3 residues: CASSLGGDGYGYTF. DNA of the CDR3: TGCGCCAGCAGCCTTGGGGGGGATGGCTATGGCTACACCTTC. The full variable domain, in which reference TRBV5-1 and TRBJ1-2 provide the parts outside the CDR3, is KAGVTQTPRYLIKTRGQQVTLSCSPISGHRSVSWYQQTPGQGLQFLFEYFSETQRNKGNFPGRFSGRQFSNSRSEMNVSTLELGDSALYLCASSLGGDGYGYTFGSGTRLTVV.

V usage is TRBV28 and J usage is TRBJ1-5; D unresolved. Germline V gives CDR1 MDHEN, CDR2 SYDVKM. The CDR3 length is 15 residues. Trimming removed 5 bases at V and 7 bases at J, with 18 bases between. This chain's CDR3 is CASSLPRGLGQPQHF. As DNA, the CDR3 is TGTGCCAGCAGTCTCCCCCGCGGTTTAGGACAGCCCCAGCATTTT. The full variable domain, completed using reference TRBV28 and TRBJ1-5, is DVKVTQSSRYLVKRTGEKVFLECVQDMDHENMFWYRQDPGLGLRLIYFSYDVKMKEKGDIPEGYSVSREKKERFSLILESASTNQTSMYLCASSLPRGLGQPQHFGDGTRLSIL.

This chain joins TRBV6-5 and TRBJ1-5, with TRBD1 matching 8 bases. This CDR3 has 15 residues. Germline CDR1 is MNHEY and CDR2 is SVGAGI. V lost 5 bases and J lost 3; bases outside the gene matches: 6. CDR3 DNA sequence: TGTGCCAGCAGTCCCGGACAGGGTGACAATCAGCCCCAGCATTTT. Its protein is CASSPGQGDNQPQHF.

The chain carries TRBV7-3 and TRBJ1-1; TRBD1 might be the D (6 bases). Germline V gives CDR1 SGHTA, CDR2 FQGTGA. Trimming pared 8 bases from V and 6 bases from J, leaving 10 bases between. This CDR3 region has 11 residues. In DNA, the CDR3 is TGTGCCAGCGCACAGGGCGCTGAAGCTTTCTTT. This codes for CASAQGAEAFF.

This sequence joins TRBV28 and TRBJ1-3; the D is unclear. CDR1 is MDHEN, CDR2 SYDVKM, per germline. Trimming removed 3 bases from V and 4 bases from J, with 10 bases in between. This CDR3 region has 14 residues. CDR3 in amino acids: CASSFPHGGNTIYF. In DNA form, the CDR3 reads TGTGCCAGCAGTTTCCCGCATGGGGGAAACACCATATATTTT.

The genes are TRBV12-5 and TRBJ1-1, with no clear D. Trimming cost V 8 bases and J 2 bases, with 9 bases left between them. Germline V gene lookup returns CDR1 LGHNT and CDR2 FRNRAP. The CDR3 contains 12 residues. CDR3 DNA: TGTGCTAGTCCGGCTCCAAACACTGAAGCTTTCTTT. Its translation is CASPAPNTEAFF.

The chain recombines TRBV7-9 with TRBJ2-1; TRBD2 matches 12 bases. V was clipped by 9 bases and J by 6 bases; unmatched bases: 12. This CDR3 spans 16 amino acids. Germline V gene lookup returns CDR1 SEHNR and CDR2 FQNEAQ (reference sequence). The CDR3 region has the DNA TGTGCCAGTGGACTAGCGGGGACCGCTAGGTTCAATGAGCAGTTCTTC. Protein sequence: CASGLAGTARFNEQFF.

This clone was counted a single time. The rearrangement uses TRBV28 and TRBJ2-1; D remains ambiguous. The V gene lost 3 bases and the J gene lost 2 bases, with 11 bases spanning the gap. The CDR3 totals 15 residues. The V gene's germline CDR1 is MDHEN and CDR2 SYDVKM. The CDR3 here is CASSLRLGPYNEQFF. The CDR3 DNA sequence: TGTGCCAGCAGTTTGAGATTGGGCCCCTACAATGAGCAGTTCTTC.